What follows are 2 T cell receptor beta chains derived from one specimen sequenced in a study of OX40 agonist ivuxolimab in advanced cancers. Sequencing was performed with immunoSEQ multiplex PCR; in TCRdb, only in-frame clones are kept and a portion is missing. This sample has roughly 87,000 clones, with about 92% found just once. The input for sequencing was CD4+ or CD8+ T cells sorted from blood, taken in a trial of the OX40 agonist ivuxolimab. These receptors were taken from an adult with an advanced solid tumor such as melanoma, head and neck, liver or kidney cancer.

This clone was observed a single time. Written as DNA, the CDR3 is TGTGCCAGCAGCGTAGATCTCTCTGGGGCCAACGTCCTGACTTTC. Its translation: CASSVDLSGANVLTF. V is TRBV9 and J is TRBJ2-6; unclear D gene. The V gene lost 0 bases and the J gene lost 0 bases, with 4 bases spanning the gap. Germline V gene lookup returns CDR1 SGDLS and CDR2 YYNGEE. This CDR3 comprises 15 residues.

The chain is built from TRBV7-9 and TRBJ2-1; TRBD2 matches 11 bases. Germline trimming cut 5 bases from V and 4 bases from J; bases unmatched to any gene: 13. Germline lookup yields CDR1 SEHNR and CDR2 FQNEAQ (reference sequence). The CDR3 covers 18 residues. The CDR3 DNA reads TGTGCCAGCAGCCCTCCGATTATAGCGGGGGGGCCTTACAATGAGCAGTTCTTC. Its translation is CASSPPIIAGGPYNEQFF.